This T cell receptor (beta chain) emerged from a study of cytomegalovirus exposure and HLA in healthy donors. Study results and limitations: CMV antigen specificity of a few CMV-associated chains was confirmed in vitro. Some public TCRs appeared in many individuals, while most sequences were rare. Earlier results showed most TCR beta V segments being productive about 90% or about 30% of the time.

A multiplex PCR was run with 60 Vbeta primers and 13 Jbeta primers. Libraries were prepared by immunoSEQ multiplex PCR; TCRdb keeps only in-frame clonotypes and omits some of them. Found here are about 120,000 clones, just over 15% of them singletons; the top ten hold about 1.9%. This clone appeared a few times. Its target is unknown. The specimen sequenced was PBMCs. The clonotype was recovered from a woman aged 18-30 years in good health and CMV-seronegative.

The CDR3 loop reads CASSAEIQETQYF. CDR3 bases: TGTGCCAGCAGCGCAGAAATCCAAGAGACCCAGTACTTC. This chain joins TRBV5-4 and TRBJ2-5; D not certain. The CDR3 is 13 residues long. CDR1 and CDR2 (germline): SGHNT, YYREEE (reference sequence). Trimming cost V 4 bases and J 1 base, with 8 bases left between them.